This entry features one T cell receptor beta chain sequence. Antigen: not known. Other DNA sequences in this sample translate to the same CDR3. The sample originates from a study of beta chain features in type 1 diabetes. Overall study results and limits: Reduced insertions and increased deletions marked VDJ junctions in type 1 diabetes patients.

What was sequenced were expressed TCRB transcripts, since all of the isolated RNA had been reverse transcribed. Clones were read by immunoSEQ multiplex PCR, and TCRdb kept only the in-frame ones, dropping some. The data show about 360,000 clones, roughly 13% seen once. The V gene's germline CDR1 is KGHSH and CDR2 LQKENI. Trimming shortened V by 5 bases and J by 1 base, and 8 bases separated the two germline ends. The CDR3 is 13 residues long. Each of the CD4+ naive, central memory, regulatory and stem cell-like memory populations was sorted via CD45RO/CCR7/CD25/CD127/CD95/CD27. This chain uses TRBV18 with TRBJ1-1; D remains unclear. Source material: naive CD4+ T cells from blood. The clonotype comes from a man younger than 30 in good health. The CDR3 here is CASSRGENTEAFF. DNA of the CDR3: TGTGCCAGCTCAAGAGGAGAGAACACTGAAGCTTTCTTT.